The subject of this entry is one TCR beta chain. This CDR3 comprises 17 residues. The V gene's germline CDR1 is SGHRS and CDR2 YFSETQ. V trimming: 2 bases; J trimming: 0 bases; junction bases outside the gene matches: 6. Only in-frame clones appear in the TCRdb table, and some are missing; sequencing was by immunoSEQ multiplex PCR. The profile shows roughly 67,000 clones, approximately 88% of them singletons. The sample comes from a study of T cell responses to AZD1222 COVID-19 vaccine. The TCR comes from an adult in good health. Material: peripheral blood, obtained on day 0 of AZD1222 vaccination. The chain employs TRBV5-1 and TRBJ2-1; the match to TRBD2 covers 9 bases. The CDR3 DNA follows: TGCGCCAGCAGCTTAGCTAGCGGGACCAACTCCTACAATGAGCAGTTCTTC. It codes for CASSLASGTNSYNEQFF.